This T cell receptor beta chain came from a study of breast tumors, draining lymph nodes, adjacent tissues. Axillary draining lymph nodes of breast cancer patients supplied the node samples. Via MiXCR, TCRdb re-called the multiplex PCR reads, giving one row per CDR3 protein. The sample consists of around 130,000 distinct CDR3 sequences, about 33% of them appearing once. Germline CDR1 SGHTA, CDR2 FQGNSA. Trimming took 5 bases from V and 11 from J, leaving 10 bases between them. This CDR3 contains 11 residues. The chain employs TRBV7-2 and TRBJ1-5, with D unresolved. The receptor was isolated from a female donor with breast cancer. Some clones in this sample may be carry-over from other donors' samples. What was sequenced was axillary lymph node tissue. CDR3 loop: CASSPTETQHF. The CDR3, as DNA: TGTGCCAGCAGCCCCACCGAGACCCAGCATTTT.